The 10 T cell receptor beta chains below were found in one sample sequenced in a study of tumor-infiltrating lymphocytes in primary liver carcinoma. Co-extraction of both nucleic acids (RNA and DNA) used about 18-31 mg of unsorted bulk tissue. The researchers produced TCR beta cDNA from approximately 550 ng total RNA with a constant-region primer. Construction of TCR beta libraries relied on three successive nested multiplex PCR rounds employing slightly modified ARM-PCR. Primers for the first two PCR rounds were TRBV1-TRBV30 forward primers and a C-beta reverse primer (about 10 cycles per round). MiXCR, applied by TCRdb to the multiplex PCR reads, yields one record per CDR3 protein. Among 90,000 to 150,000 distinct CDR3 sequences listed, roughly 69% were seen once. Sequencing used liver tumor tissue from sampling region 1. Subset given: tumor region T1, superior pole. Source of these receptors: a woman in her sixties with primary liver carcinoma and hepatitis B virus infection.

With regard to this clonotype: An end of the junction does not agree with germline; a read error may underlie this. This chain uses TRBV28 with TRBJ2-7; D unclear. The V gene's germline CDR1 is MDHEN and CDR2 SYDVKM. The CDR3 contains 14 residues. The CDR3 sequence: CARSLPISHYEQYF. The CDR3 DNA reads as TGTGCCAGAAGTTTACCCATTTCCCACTACGAGCAGTACTTC.

To note about this clonotype: A much larger clone differs from this one at a single base, so this may be a read error. The CDR3 does not end in the conserved phenylalanine or tryptophan, so this is likely a read error. V is TRBV12-3 or TRBV12-4 and J is TRBJ1-1; maybe TRBD1 (5 bases). The CDR3 runs to 13 residues. Trimming removed 8 bases from V and 4 bases from J, with 14 bases in between. The CDR3 sequence is CASGEGPSTEAFS. The CDR3 DNA sequence: TGTGCCAGCGGCGAGGGGCCGAGCACTGAAGCTTTCTCT.

On this clonotype: As the CDR3 is not closed by the conserved phenylalanine or tryptophan, this likely results from a read error. The chain combines TRBV11-1 with TRBJ2-5, with D perhaps TRBD1 (5 bases). CDR1 and CDR2 (germline): SGHAT, FQDESV (reference sequence). V lost 5 bases, J lost 10 bases, and 23 bases lay in between. This CDR3 comprises 15 residues. As DNA, the CDR3 is TGTGCCAGCAGCCCCATAGGGGCCCAGAAGTTATACCAGTACTCC. This translates into CASSPIGAQKLYQYS.

On this clonotype: A read error may account for a junction end that differs from germline. The chain joins TRBV11-1 to TRBJ2-7; a possible D gene is TRBD1 (6 bases). The CDR3 is 15 residues long. Germline-derived CDR1 and CDR2 are SGHAT and FQDESV (reference sequence). The CDR3 DNA follows: TGTGCCAGCAGCTTAGACGGGGACACTCACTACGAGCAGTATTTC. Protein product: CASSLDGDTHYEQYF.

V gene TRBV5-6 combines with J gene TRBJ2-1; D remains unclear. The CDR3 consists of 14 residues. The germline V gene encodes CDR1 SGHDT and CDR2 YYEEEE. Trimming took 2 bases from V and 9 from J, leaving 15 bases between them. CDR3 DNA sequence: TGTGCCAGCAGCTTATATGGGCCACAAAGTGAGCAGTTCTTC. Translating gives CASSLYGPQSEQFF.

The gene calls are TRBV28 and TRBJ2-7; weak D call: TRBD1 (5 bases). The CDR3 is made up of 14 amino acids. Deletions cut 5 bases from V and 2 bases from J, with 13 bases between. Germline CDR1 reads MDHEN; CDR2 reads SYDVKM. CDR3 in amino acids: CASSPTVETYEQYF. The CDR3 DNA sequence: TGTGCCAGCAGTCCGACAGTGGAGACCTACGAGCAGTACTTC.

The gene calls are TRBV24-1 and TRBJ2-5, with D hard to call. The CDR3 sequence is 15 residues long. Trimming took off 3 bases at V and 1 base at J, with 11 bases between the two ends. The germline V gene encodes CDR1 KGHDR and CDR2 SFDVKD. The CDR3 DNA is TGTGCCACCAGTGATCCGAGTGGCTCCCAAGAGACCCAGTACTTC. It specifies CATSDPSGSQETQYF.

Notes on this clonotype: At one boundary the junction diverges from the germline segment, which might be a read error. The CDR3 DNA sequence: TGTGCCGGCAGCTTCTCCGGCCCGGGACAGGGGGACGGTGAGCAGTTCTTC. Residues: CAGSFSGPGQGDGEQFF. The chain carries TRBV11-2 and TRBJ2-1; 11 nucleotides line up with TRBD1. CDR1 and CDR2 (germline): SGHAT, FQNNGV. The CDR3 consists of 17 residues.

This clonotype appeared once. The conserved final phenylalanine or tryptophan is absent from the CDR3, which likely points to a read error. The chain employs TRBV29-1 and TRBJ1-1; the D is unclear. This CDR3 contains 10 residues. Germline V CDR1 and CDR2: SQVTM, ANQGSEA. CDR3: CSAAIDEAFY. As DNA, the CDR3 is TGCAGTGCCGCCATAGATGAAGCTTTCTAT.

The chain recombines TRBV7-9 with TRBJ1-2; TRBD1 is a possible D gene (5 bases). Germline CDR1 is SEHNR and CDR2 is FQNEAQ (reference sequence). The CDR3 contains 14 residues. The ends were cut back, 5 bases at V and 2 bases at J, with 12 bases in the middle. CDR3 coding DNA: TGTGCCAGCAGCGCGAGCCAGGGCAACTATGGCTACACCTTC. Residues: CASSASQGNYGYTF. Full variable domain (rest looked up from reference TRBV7-9 and TRBJ1-2): DTGVSQNPRHKITKRGQNVTFRCDPISEHNRLYWYRQTLGQGPEFLTYFQNEAQLEKSRLLSDRFSAERPKGSFSTLEIQRTEQGDSAMYLCASSASQGNYGYTFGSGTRLTVV.